The 7 T cell receptor beta chains presented below share a single source sample, sequenced in a study of T cells in Graves' hyperthyroidism and ophthalmopathy. There were TCR beta CDR3 regions amplified from RNA transcripts. First-round RT-PCR of the TCR CDR3 relied on the HTBI primer set. Each CDR3 protein gets one entry after TCRdb re-called the multiplex PCR reads with MiXCR. The sample lists fewer than 650,000 distinct CDR3 sequences, 40% to 55% seen once, with around 47% in the top ten. Sequenced input: peripheral blood or thyroid tissue (not recorded which). The receptors were gathered from an adult woman with Graves' disease, either hyperthyroidism or ophthalmopathy (not recorded which).

The chain combines TRBV7-9 with TRBJ2-7; D call uncertain. V was shortened by 8 bases and J by 4 bases, with 18 bases between the two germline ends. The CDR3 length is 14 residues. Germline V CDR1 and CDR2: SEHNR, FQNEAQ (reference sequence). CDR3: CASSPIGLSYEQYF. CDR3 nucleotides: TGTGCCAGCTCACCAATAGGGCTGTCGTACGAGCAGTACTTC.

The rearrangement joins TRBV13 to TRBJ2-6; D remains unclear. The germline gives CDR1 PRHDT, CDR2 FYEKMQ (reference sequence). This CDR3 region has 14 residues. The ends were cut back, 5 bases at V and 2 bases at J, with 7 bases in the middle. The CDR3 bases are TGTGCCAGCAGCGGGCCCCCTGGGGCCAACGTCCTGACTTTC. Amino acid sequence: CASSGPPGANVLTF.

The chain combines TRBV2 with TRBJ2-5; D might be TRBD2 (6 bases). The tail of the sequence fits TRBJ2-1 better, so the J call may be wrong. This CDR3 spans 14 amino acids. The germline CDR1 and CDR2 sequences are SNHLY and FYNNEI. CDR3 residues: CASSEEGGDNEQFF. CDR3 nucleotides: TGTGCCAGCAGTGAAGAGGGAGGAGACAATGAGCAGTTCTTC.

The table lists this clonotype with a few counts. The chain employs TRBV7-9 and TRBJ1-6; D is perhaps TRBD1 (5 bases). Trimming removed 3 bases at V and 6 bases at J, with 12 bases between. Germline loops: CDR1 SEHNR, CDR2 FQNEAQ (reference sequence). The CDR3 consists of 15 residues. CDR3: CASSFFTGANSPLHF. For the CDR3, the DNA is TGTGCCAGCAGCTTCTTCACAGGAGCTAATTCACCCCTCCACTTT.

This chain uses TRBV7-8 with TRBJ1-2; D remains ambiguous. The CDR3 runs 14 residues. Trimming took off 7 bases at V and 5 bases at J, with 17 bases between the two ends. Germline V gene lookup returns CDR1 SGHVS and CDR2 FQNEAQ. This CDR3 reads CASTLGLSGYGYTF. For the CDR3, the DNA is TGTGCCAGCACCCTAGGTCTCTCGGGATATGGCTACACCTTC.

This clonotype has ten or more counts. V gene TRBV4-1 combines with J gene TRBJ1-4; D unresolved. Germline loops: CDR1 MGHRA, CDR2 YSYEKL. The CDR3 covers 11 residues. V lost 5 bases, J lost 10 bases, and 8 bases lay in between. This CDR3 reads CASSFVAKLFF. The CDR3 DNA sequence: TGCGCCAGCAGCTTCGTGGCAAAACTGTTTTTT.

The chain joins TRBV7-2 to TRBJ1-1; 9 nucleotides match TRBD1. V lost 8 bases and J lost 11; bases outside the gene matches: 3. CDR1 SGHTA and CDR2 FQGNSA come from the germline V gene. There are 10 residues in the CDR3. The CDR3 reads CASGTGSAFF. The DNA of the CDR3 is TGTGCCAGCGGGACAGGGAGTGCTTTCTTT. Filled out from reference TRBV7-2 and TRBJ1-1, the complete variable domain reads GAGVSQSPSNKVTEKGKDVELRCDPISGHTALYWYRQSLGQGLEFLIYFQGNSAPDKSGLPSDRFSAERTGGSVSTLTIQRTQQEDSAVYLCASGTGSAFFGQGTRLTVV.